This T cell receptor beta chain was recovered during a study of cytomegalovirus exposure and HLA in healthy donors. General study findings and limits: The TCR clusters that emerged in the first cohort tended, a later analysis found, to co-occur in the 110 or so validation repertoires. It was confirmed in vitro that three of the CMV-associated chains were specific for CMV antigens.

In regard to this clone: Its matching antigen is unknown.

The validation cohort, a group of 100 to 150 subjects, included the donors and was separate from the roughly 670-subject first cohort. Assay used: immunoSEQ multiplex PCR; TCRdb lists only in-frame clones, some missing. This table holds roughly 190,000 clones, around 88% found once. The receptor was isolated from a young woman in good health and CMV-seronegative. The sequencing sample was made of PBMCs.

CDR3 in DNA: TGTGCCAGCAGCCAAGAGGGAAGAGGGATAACTGGAAACACCATATATTTT. It yields the protein CASSQEGRGITGNTIYF. V usage is TRBV14 and J usage is TRBJ1-3; D remains ambiguous. Germline V CDR1 and CDR2: SGHDN, FVKESK. The V gene lost 0 bases and the J gene lost 2 bases, with 14 bases spanning the gap. The CDR3 is made up of 17 amino acids.